The 15 T cell receptor beta chains reported below all come from one sample, sequenced in a study of CD4 and CD8 cells across lung adenocarcinoma regions. TCRdb independently ran MiXCR on the PCR reads; one entry per CDR3 protein. The sample contains some 16,000 distinct CDR3 sequences, 55% of which appear only once. The sequenced material came from CD8+ T cells from the center of a lung tumor. The origin of the receptors is a female donor with lung adenocarcinoma. The CD4 and CD8 labels of this study may be unreliable.

This clonotype appeared many times. This chain uses TRBV6-1 with TRBJ1-2, with a tentative D call TRBD1 (6 bases). CDR3 length equals 15 residues. Trimming removed 0 bases from V and 8 bases from J, with 16 bases in between. From germline, CDR1 is MNHNS and CDR2 SASEGT. The CDR3 loop is CASSEAVRGPWGYTF. The CDR3 region has the DNA TGTGCCAGCAGTGAAGCCGTGCGGGGGCCGTGGGGCTACACCTTC.

The chain has TRBV6-5 and TRBJ2-3, with a weak D call TRBD1 (6 bases). The CDR3 sequence is 16 residues long. V shed 0 bases and J shed 2 bases, with 12 bases lying between them. CDR1 and CDR2 (germline): MNHEY, SVGAGI. The CDR3 spells CASSYSMQGNTDTQYF. In DNA form, the CDR3 reads TGTGCCAGCAGTTACTCGATGCAGGGGAACACAGATACGCAGTATTTT.

In its sample, this clonotype was seen many times. This sequence joins TRBV4-2 and TRBJ2-5; perhaps TRBD1 as D (5 bases). The J call could be wrong; TRBJ2-7 is a better fit for the DNA end. The CDR3 is 13 residues long. Germline V lookup: CDR1 LGHNA, CDR2 YNFKEQ. CDR3 residues: CASSQGGALEQYF. The CDR3 DNA follows: TGTGCCAGCAGCCAAGGTGGGGCCCTCGAGCAGTACTTC.

The chain has TRBV13 and TRBJ2-2; TRBD2 matches 8 bases. The ends lost 0 bases at V and 3 bases at J; junction bases unmatched: 15. From germline, CDR1 is PRHDT and CDR2 FYEKMQ (reference sequence). The CDR3 runs 20 residues. The CDR3 coding sequence is TGTGCCAGCAGCTTAGGAGTTGGACTAGCCGGAAGGAGTGACACCGGGGAGCTGTTTTTT. Its translation is CASSLGVGLAGRSDTGELFF. Based on the CDR3 plus reference TRBV13 and TRBJ2-2, the full variable domain is AAGVIQSPRHLIKEKRETATLKCYPIPRHDTVYWYQQGPGQDPQFLISFYEKMQSDKGSIPDRFSAQQFSDYHSELNMSSLELGDSALYFCASSLGVGLAGRSDTGELFFGEGSRLTVL.

This clonotype was counted ten times or more. V and J are TRBV4-1 and TRBJ2-3, with D uncertain. V dropped 4 bases and J dropped 4 bases, with 9 bases sitting between them. Germline-derived CDR1 and CDR2 are MGHRA and YSYEKL. The CDR3 runs 13 residues. As DNA, the CDR3 is TGCGCCAGCAGCCCGCAAGGAGCAGATACGCAGTATTTT. This translates into CASSPQGADTQYF.

This clonotype was seen a handful of times. CDR3 residues: CSAGLGRETQYF. In nucleotides, the CDR3 is TGCAGTGCCGGACTCGGAAGGGAGACCCAGTACTTC. This sequence joins TRBV20-1 and TRBJ2-5; D possibly corresponds to TRBD2 (5 bases). The V end lost 6 bases, the J end lost 5 bases, and 13 bases lay between the germline ends. The CDR3 is 12 amino acids. CDR1 is DFQATT, CDR2 SNEGSKA, per germline (reference sequence).

The chain has TRBV3-1 and TRBJ1-2; D is undetermined. The length of the CDR3 is 12 residues. V lost 1 base to trimming and J lost 7 bases, with 7 bases between them. Germline V CDR1 and CDR2: LGHDT, YNNKEL (reference sequence). The CDR3 nucleotides read TGTGCCAGCAGCCAAGTTGATTCTGGCTACACCTTC. It encodes CASSQVDSGYTF.

The chain recombines TRBV6-1 with TRBJ2-1, with 9 bases fitting TRBD2. CDR3 length: 16 residues. Germline V gene sequence: CDR1 MNHNS, CDR2 SASEGT. Trimming cost V 5 bases and J 3 bases; bases outside gene matches: 8. The CDR3 DNA is TGTGCCAGCAGTACACGCACTAGCGGGCTCTACAATGAGCAGTTCTTC. It yields the protein CASSTRTSGLYNEQFF.

This clonotype came up many times. The genes are TRBV30 and TRBJ2-3; the D call may be TRBD1 or TRBD2 (6 bases each). Trimming took off 0 bases at V and 4 bases at J, with 14 bases between the two ends. Germline assignment: CDR1 GTSNPN and CDR2 SVGIG (reference sequence). The CDR3 runs 15 residues. The CDR3 coding sequence is TGTGCCTGGAGTGTAGGGTCGGGGGCCCCAGATACGCAGTATTTT. Translating it yields CAWSVGSGAPDTQYF.

This sequence joins TRBV6-5 and TRBJ2-1; 12 positions match TRBD2. The CDR3 has 16 residues. CDR1 MNHEY and CDR2 SVGAGI come from the germline V gene. The ends lost 2 bases at V and 10 bases at J; junction bases unmatched: 9. In DNA, the CDR3 is TGTGCCAGCAGTTACAGTGGTCTAGCGGGAGGGGGGGAGCAGTTCTTC. Its translation is CASSYSGLAGGGEQFF.

J is TRBJ2-4 and V is TRBV12-3 or TRBV12-4; TRBD1 or TRBD2 may be the D gene (5 bases each). The length of the CDR3 is 16 residues. V dropped 2 bases and J dropped 13 bases, with 24 bases sitting between them. CDR3 sequence (DNA): TGTGCCAGCAGTTTACCGGGGCACAGAGCCAAACATACGCAGTACTTC. Its translation is CASSLPGHRAKHTQYF.

Relative to its sample, this clonotype is medium-sized. The chain couples TRBV6-1 to TRBJ2-5; 11 bases are shared with TRBD2. This CDR3 has 17 residues. Trimming at V came to 2 bases and at J to 5 bases, leaving 10 bases not matched to a gene. In germline, CDR1 is MNHNS, CDR2 SASEGT. For the CDR3, the DNA is TGTGCCAGCAGTGAACTGGCTAGCGGGGGGCCCAGGGAGACCCAGTACTTC. This codes for CASSELASGGPRETQYF.

V usage is TRBV10-3 and J usage is TRBJ2-1; D remains ambiguous. CDR3 length equals 15 residues. V shed 6 bases and J shed 1 base, with 13 bases lying between them. Germline V gives CDR1 ENHRY, CDR2 SYGVKD. The CDR3 spells CAISEAARSYNEQFF. CDR3 nucleotide sequence: TGTGCCATCAGCGAGGCAGCCCGTTCCTACAATGAGCAGTTCTTC.

The chain couples TRBV6-1 to TRBJ2-1, with D possibly being TRBD2 (6 bases). The J call may be mistaken, given a closer DNA end match to TRBJ2-7. This CDR3 region has 14 residues. In germline, CDR1 is MNHNS, CDR2 SASEGT. The CDR3 spells CRISGPGAKNTQYF. CDR3 nucleotides: TGTCGCATCTCGGGGCCGGGAGCCAAAAACACGCAGTACTTC.

The V gene is TRBV10-3, the J gene TRBJ2-3; perhaps D is TRBD1 or TRBD2 (6 bases each). The germline gives CDR1 ENHRY, CDR2 SYGVKD. The ends were cut back, 11 bases at V and 5 bases at J, with 23 bases in the middle. This CDR3 is built from 15 residues. CDR3 sequence reads: CAGGHGGRDKDTQYF. The CDR3 nucleotides read TGTGCCGGGGGGCACGGGGGCCGTGACAAAGATACGCAGTATTTT.